This T cell receptor (beta chain) is drawn from a study of blood T cell repertoires in COVID-19. The overall study: Acute-phase and convalescent COVID-19 samples originated in the United States, Italy and Spain. PBMCs, B-cell-depleted T cells, or T cells provided the cDNA or gDNA that made up the material.

Profiling relied on immunoSEQ multiplex PCR, and the TCRdb table lists in-frame clones only, not all of them. The data show more than 200,000 clones, with approximately 82% seen just once and 7.5% to 9% held by the top ten. The germline CDR1 and CDR2 sequences are LNHDA and SQIVND (reference sequence). The trim removed 3 bases at V and 2 bases at J, leaving 3 bases unmatched. This CDR3 has 16 residues. The source of this sequence is a woman aged 50 to 65 with acute or convalescent COVID-19. This chain connects TRBV19 to TRBJ2-7, with 14 bases aligning to TRBD2. The sequencing input was peripheral blood. Here the CDR3 DNA reads TGTGCCAGTAGTATTGGACTAGCGGGAGGCCCCTACGAGCAGTACTTC. It specifies CASSIGLAGGPYEQYF.